The rows below give T cell receptor beta chains drawn from one sample of a study of CD4 T cells in relation to SARS-CoV-2 and coronaviruses. TCRdb's table, derived via immunoSEQ multiplex PCR, lists solely in-frame clones and lacks some. The sample contains some 29,000 clones, around 79% of which appear only once. Their cognate antigens are unknown. Sequencing was carried out using CD4+ T cells from PBMCs, cultured in vitro. Receptors originate from a human donor in good health. CDR3s include the opening cysteine and the closing phenylalanine or tryptophan. The order of the fields is V gene, J gene, D gene, clone size, CDR3 protein, CDR3 DNA. D genes are given only for firm matches. Part of the rows lack a size; the others show once, few, many or a class for expanded clones.

V gene: TRBV11-2
J gene: TRBJ2-3
D gene: TRBD2
clone size: NA
CDR3 protein: CASSTPLAGGPTDTQYF
CDR3 DNA: TGTGCCAGCAGCACACCACTAGCGGGAGGGCCCACAGATACGCAGTATTTT

V gene: TRBV7-9
J gene: TRBJ2-6
D gene: NA
clone size: once
CDR3 protein: CASRESSGANVLTF
CDR3 DNA: TGTGCCAGCAGGGAGAGCTCTGGGGCCAACGTCCTGACTTTC

V gene: TRBV27
J gene: TRBJ2-7
D gene: NA
clone size: few
CDR3 protein: CASSLKEGGVYEQYF
CDR3 DNA: TGTGCCAGCAGTTTAAAGGAGGGAGGAGTCTACGAGCAGTACTTC

V gene: TRBV6-2/TRBV6-3
J gene: TRBJ1-2
D gene: NA
clone size: NA
CDR3 protein: CASSYGTPRSGYTF
CDR3 DNA: TGTGCCAGCAGTTACGGCACGCCTAGGAGCGGCTACACCTTC

V gene: TRBV3-1/TRBV3-2
J gene: TRBJ1-2
D gene: NA
clone size: few
CDR3 protein: CASSQRAENGYTF
CDR3 DNA: TGTGCCAGCAGCCAAAGAGCGGAGAATGGCTACACCTTC

V gene: TRBV2
J gene: TRBJ2-7
D gene: TRBD2
clone size: NA
CDR3 protein: CASGRETSYEQYF
CDR3 DNA: TGTGCCAGCGGGAGGGAAACTAGCTACGAGCAGTACTTC

V gene: TRBV7-9
J gene: TRBJ2-1
D gene: TRBD2
clone size: NA
CDR3 protein: CASSRGTTNEQFF
CDR3 DNA: TGTGCCAGCAGCCGCGGGACTACCAATGAGCAGTTCTTC

V gene: TRBV18
J gene: TRBJ2-7
D gene: TRBD1
clone size: NA
CDR3 protein: CASSLGQGDTYEQYF
CDR3 DNA: TGTGCCAGCTCCCTCGGACAGGGGGACACCTACGAGCAGTACTTC

V gene: TRBV3-1/TRBV3-2
J gene: TRBJ1-2
D gene: NA
clone size: NA
CDR3 protein: CASSPDLYRGYGYTF
CDR3 DNA: TGTGCCAGCAGCCCTGATCTGTATAGGGGCTATGGCTACACCTTC

V gene: TRBV7-9
J gene: TRBJ1-2
D gene: NA
clone size: few
CDR3 protein: CASSFQLSYSYGYTF
CDR3 DNA: TGTGCCAGCAGCTTTCAGCTCTCCTATTCCTATGGCTACACCTTC

V gene: TRBV2
J gene: TRBJ1-2
D gene: TRBD1
clone size: NA
CDR3 protein: CASSERTGSSYGYTF
CDR3 DNA: TGTGCCAGCAGTGAGAGGACAGGCAGCAGCTATGGCTACACCTTC

V gene: TRBV5-1
J gene: TRBJ2-3
D gene: TRBD2
clone size: few
CDR3 protein: CASSLKASGGTDTQYF
CDR3 DNA: TGCGCCAGCAGCTTGAAGGCTAGCGGGGGAACAGATACGCAGTATTTT

V gene: TRBV11-3
J gene: TRBJ2-3
D gene: NA
clone size: NA
CDR3 protein: CASSQGDDTDTQYF
CDR3 DNA: TGTGCCAGCAGCCAAGGGGACGATACAGATACGCAGTATTTT

V gene: TRBV4-1
J gene: TRBJ1-1
D gene: TRBD1
clone size: NA
CDR3 protein: CASSPARGQVSTEAFF
CDR3 DNA: TGCGCCAGCAGCCCCGCGCGGGGACAGGTATCCACTGAAGCTTTCTTT

V gene: TRBV3-1/TRBV3-2
J gene: TRBJ2-1
D gene: NA
clone size: NA
CDR3 protein: CASGVKQFF
CDR3 DNA: TGTGCCAGCGGAGTAAAGCAGTTCTTC

V gene: TRBV10-1
J gene: TRBJ2-3
D gene: NA
clone size: NA
CDR3 protein: CASLLGRGNTDTQYF
CDR3 DNA: TGCGCCAGCCTGTTGGGGCGGGGCAACACAGATACGCAGTATTTT

V gene: TRBV4-1
J gene: TRBJ2-1
D gene: NA
clone size: few
CDR3 protein: CASSRDSYNEQFF
CDR3 DNA: TGCGCCAGCAGCCGGGACTCCTACAATGAGCAGTTCTTC

V gene: TRBV6-2/TRBV6-3
J gene: TRBJ2-5
D gene: NA
clone size: NA
CDR3 protein: CASSTGETQYF
CDR3 DNA: TGTGCCAGCAGCACGGGAGAGACCCAGTACTTC

V gene: TRBV5-1
J gene: TRBJ2-7
D gene: NA
clone size: NA
CDR3 protein: CASSLDGIYSYEQYF
CDR3 DNA: TGCGCCAGCAGCTTGGACGGGATATACTCCTACGAGCAGTACTTC

V gene: TRBV3-1/TRBV3-2
J gene: TRBJ1-5
D gene: TRBD1
clone size: NA
CDR3 protein: CASSHGTVDQPQHF
CDR3 DNA: TGTGCCAGCAGCCACGGGACAGTGGATCAGCCCCAGCATTTT

V gene: TRBV2
J gene: TRBJ1-1
D gene: TRBD1
clone size: NA
CDR3 protein: CASRGQRPTEAFF
CDR3 DNA: TGTGCCAGCAGGGGACAGAGGCCCACTGAAGCTTTCTTT

V gene: TRBV12-3/TRBV12-4
J gene: TRBJ1-2
D gene: NA
clone size: NA
CDR3 protein: CASSSDSYGYTF
CDR3 DNA: TGTGCCAGCAGTTCGGACAGCTATGGCTACACCTTC

V gene: TRBV7-2
J gene: TRBJ2-3
D gene: NA
clone size: NA
CDR3 protein: CASSSNRPGSPGDTQYF
CDR3 DNA: TGTGCCAGCAGCTCGAATCGCCCAGGTTCCCCGGGCGATACGCAGTATTTT